These T cell receptor beta chains were read from a single sample in a study of Ad26.COV2.S vaccination and SARS-CoV-2 variants. The method was immunoSEQ multiplex PCR; TCRdb's version includes in-frame clones alone and lacks a portion of them. The profile shows over 400,000 clones, less than 95% of them singletons. Sequenced material: peripheral blood, taken in a trial of Ad26.COV2.S vaccine versus placebo. The receptors were gathered from a person aged 18-60 years who received the Ad26.COV2.S COVID-19 vaccine or a placebo. Both conserved end residues are part of each CDR3. A D gene is named only where the DNA matches it firmly. Expanded clones get a size class; other rows say once, few or many, or leave the size out.

v_call,clone_size,j_call,d_call,cdr3_aa,cdr3_nt
TRBV5-5,once,TRBJ1-5,NA,CASSFSEDQPQHF,TGTGCCAGCAGCTTTTCCGAAGATCAGCCCCAGCATTTT
TRBV10-3,NA,TRBJ2-2,TRBD2,CAVGTSGNTGELFF,TGTGCCGTCGGGACTAGCGGGAACACCGGGGAGCTGTTTTTT
TRBV4-3,NA,TRBJ2-3,TRBD1,CASSQEGGRSTDTQYF,TGCGCCAGCAGCCAAGAAGGGGGCAGAAGCACAGATACGCAGTATTTT
TRBV3-1/TRBV3-2,once,TRBJ2-5,NA,CASSQDVLGRAQETQYF,TGTGCCAGCAGCCAAGATGTGTTGGGCAGGGCCCAAGAGACCCAGTACTTC
TRBV6-5,NA,TRBJ1-2,NA,CASSYGPGRDYGYTF,TGTGCCAGCAGTTACGGACCCGGGAGGGACTATGGCTACACCTTC
TRBV5-6,NA,TRBJ2-2,NA,CASSLVGGTGELFF,TGTGCCAGCAGCTTGGTCGGCGGCACCGGGGAGCTGTTTTTT
TRBV6-4,NA,TRBJ2-2,TRBD1,CASSDSDRGPVTGELFF,TGTGCCAGCAGTGACTCCGACAGGGGACCGGTCACCGGGGAGCTGTTTTTT
TRBV9,NA,TRBJ2-1,NA,CASSVDEVNEQFF,TGTGCCAGCAGCGTAGACGAGGTTAATGAGCAGTTCTTC
TRBV5-6,NA,TRBJ2-1,TRBD2,CASIQFGTSGYNEQFF,TGTGCCAGCATCCAATTCGGGACTAGCGGCTACAATGAGCAGTTCTTC
TRBV7-2,NA,TRBJ2-4,TRBD2,CASSLREGKNIQYF,TGTGCCAGCAGCTTGCGGGAGGGAAAAAACATTCAGTACTTC
TRBV5-6,NA,TRBJ2-5,NA,CASRQTIVETQYF,TGTGCCAGCAGGCAGACTATTGTTGAGACCCAGTACTTC
TRBV11-2,few,TRBJ2-5,NA,CASSLGWGSETQYF,TGTGCCAGCAGCTTAGGTTGGGGGTCGGAGACCCAGTACTTC
TRBV27,NA,TRBJ1-4,NA,CASTGQSNEKLFF,TGTGCCAGCACTGGACAGTCTAATGAAAAACTGTTTTTT
TRBV4-2,NA,TRBJ2-7,NA,CASGTPGYGQYF,TGTGCCAGCGGTACGCCCGGCTACGGGCAGTACTTC
TRBV15,NA,TRBJ2-4,TRBD1,CATSNRGAKNIQYF,TGTGCCACCAGCAACAGGGGAGCCAAAAACATTCAGTACTTC
TRBV7-9,NA,TRBJ2-2,NA,CASSLEVSGELFF,TGTGCCAGCAGCTTAGAGGTATCCGGGGAGCTGTTTTTT
TRBV28,NA,TRBJ2-1,NA,CASTSLGGGTYNEQFF,TGTGCCAGCACCTCCCTCGGGGGAGGCACCTACAATGAGCAGTTCTTC
TRBV2,few,TRBJ2-5,TRBD2,CASSPLRRGRAPKTQYF,TGTGCCAGCAGTCCCTTGAGGCGCGGGAGGGCCCCTAAGACCCAGTACTTC
TRBV27,NA,TRBJ2-1,NA,CASSTLGTVYNEQFF,TGTGCCAGCAGTACCTTAGGGACTGTCTACAATGAGCAGTTCTTC
TRBV5-8,NA,TRBJ2-1,NA,CASSPGPVNEQFF,TGTGCCAGCAGCCCGGGACCGGTCAATGAGCAGTTCTTC
TRBV7-8,few,TRBJ2-1,NA,CASSVGREGGEQFF,TGTGCCAGCAGTGTCGGGCGGGAAGGGGGTGAGCAGTTCTTC
TRBV29-1,NA,TRBJ1-2,NA,CSVEEWGSANYGYTF,TGCAGCGTTGAAGAATGGGGATCCGCTAACTATGGCTACACCTTC
TRBV6-6,NA,TRBJ1-3,NA,CASRVDSSGNTIYF,TGTGCCAGCAGGGTGGACTCCTCTGGAAACACCATATATTTT
TRBV27,NA,TRBJ2-1,NA,CASGRDNEQFF,TGTGCCAGCGGACGGGACAATGAGCAGTTCTTC
TRBV12-3/TRBV12-4,once,TRBJ1-3,NA,CASTLDGNTIYF,TGTGCCAGCACCCTCGATGGAAACACCATATATTTT
TRBV6-2/TRBV6-3,NA,TRBJ2-1,NA,CASSYSRPGANNEQFF,TGTGCCAGCAGTTACTCGAGGCCGGGAGCTAACAATGAGCAGTTCTTC
TRBV7-2,NA,TRBJ2-2,NA,CASSFGTKAGELFF,TGTGCCAGCAGCTTTGGGACGAAGGCCGGGGAGCTGTTTTTT
TRBV6-2/TRBV6-3,NA,TRBJ2-2,NA,CASNPSRTGELFF,TGTGCCAGCAACCCAAGCCGCACCGGGGAGCTGTTTTTT
TRBV6-2/TRBV6-3,once,TRBJ2-7,TRBD1,CASSHAPDRDYEQYF,TGTGCCAGCAGCCATGCCCCGGACAGGGACTACGAGCAGTACTTC
TRBV20-1,NA,TRBJ1-4,NA,CSASVQGPEKLFF,TGCAGTGCTAGTGTGCAGGGCCCCGAAAAACTGTTTTTT
TRBV28,NA,TRBJ1-6,NA,CASSLTGVGSPLHF,TGTGCCAGCAGTTTAACCGGGGTTGGTTCACCCCTCCACTTT
TRBV7-8,NA,TRBJ2-3,TRBD1,CASSRGTGSTDTQYF,TGTGCCAGCAGCCGAGGGACAGGGAGTACAGATACGCAGTATTTT
TRBV7-2,NA,TRBJ2-5,TRBD2,CASSLTGLPQETQYF,TGTGCCAGCAGCTTAACGGGACTACCCCAGGAGACCCAGTACTTC
TRBV19,NA,TRBJ1-5,NA,CASSIRLGMSQPQHF,TGTGCCAGTAGTATCCGGCTAGGGATGAGTCAGCCCCAGCATTTT
TRBV5-5,NA,TRBJ2-1,NA,CASSWRTQSSYNEQFF,TGTGCCAGCAGCTGGCGGACCCAAAGCTCCTACAATGAGCAGTTCTTC
TRBV6-2/TRBV6-3,NA,TRBJ1-1,NA,CASSYGYAGNTEAFF,TGTGCCAGCAGTTACGGATACGCGGGGAACACTGAAGCTTTCTTT
TRBV5-6,NA,TRBJ2-7,TRBD1,CASSRDRVSEQYF,TGTGCCAGCAGCCGGGACAGGGTTAGCGAGCAGTACTTC
TRBV15,NA,TRBJ2-5,NA,CATSRVVGIQETQYF,TGTGCCACCAGCAGAGTGGTTGGGATACAAGAGACCCAGTACTTC